Following are 15 T cell receptor beta chains from one sample sequenced in a study of T-cell memory formation after mild COVID-19. TCRdb itself ran the 5' RACE reads through MiXCR, one entry per CDR3 protein. The table has a few hundred thousand distinct CDR3 sequences, roughly 15% seen once. Input material: PBMCs or a T cell subset sorted from them (not recorded which). The receptors were gathered from a man aged 18 to 30 who had mild COVID-19 (a few samples of this study predate the infection). Cell type and time point are not known.

This clonotype was observed a handful of times. The chain is built from TRBV5-4 and TRBJ2-2; D is perhaps TRBD1 (5 bases). V lost 9 bases to trimming and J lost 4 bases, with 10 bases between them. This CDR3 has 12 amino acids. In germline, CDR1 is SGHNT, CDR2 YYREEE (reference sequence). CDR3 sequence reads: CATKQVTGELFF. CDR3 sequence (DNA): TGTGCCACAAAACAGGTCACCGGGGAGCTGTTTTTT.

V is TRBV15 and J is TRBJ1-2; D not certain. The V gene lost 5 bases and the J gene lost 6 bases, with 16 bases spanning the gap. The CDR3 covers 14 residues. The germline CDR1 and CDR2 sequences are LNHNV and YYDKDF (reference sequence). CDR3 nucleotide sequence: TGTGCCACCAGCGGCATGGGAAGGGAAGATGGCTACACCTTC. As protein: CATSGMGREDGYTF.

The V and J genes are TRBV3-1 and TRBJ2-7; 9 nucleotides align to TRBD1. The CDR3 has 17 amino acids. Germline CDR1 reads LGHDT; CDR2 reads YNNKEL (reference sequence). J gave up 2 bases and V 4 bases, and 12 bases lay outside the gene matches. The CDR3 DNA is TGTGCCAGCAGCCCCTACCCGGGACAGGGTGGGACCTACGAGCAGTACTTC. Encoded protein: CASSPYPGQGGTYEQYF.

This clonotype was detected only a few times. The chain combines TRBV5-1 with TRBJ2-7; no reliable D call. Trimming removed 4 bases at V and 0 bases at J, with 8 bases between. The CDR3 is 13 residues long. The germline CDR1 and CDR2 sequences are SGHRS and YFSETQ. As DNA, the CDR3 is TGCGCCAGCAGCGCGCCGGGCTCCTACGAGCAGTACTTC. Translated, it gives CASSAPGSYEQYF.

CDR3 sequence reads: CASSLHGGVWSSGTGELFF. The CDR3 DNA reads TGTGCCAGCAGCTTACACGGGGGTGTTTGGAGTAGCGGCACCGGGGAGCTGTTTTTT. The V gene is TRBV7-9, the J gene TRBJ2-2; D possibly corresponds to TRBD2 (6 bases). Germline CDR1 SEHNR, CDR2 FQNEAQ (reference sequence). Trimming removed 2 bases at V and 4 bases at J, with 23 bases between. This CDR3 region has 19 residues.

V and J are TRBV18 and TRBJ2-7, with TRBD1 matching over 8 bases. The CDR3 sequence is 15 residues long. Germline V gene data show CDR1 as KGHSH and CDR2 as LQKENI. J was trimmed by 1 base and V by 3 bases; bases with no gene match: 5. The CDR3 coding sequence is TGTGCCAGCTCACCGCGACAGGGGTCATCCTACGAGCAGTACTTC. Protein product: CASSPRQGSSYEQYF.

This clonotype was counted between two and nine times. The chain couples TRBV7-2 to TRBJ2-1; no definite D call. Germline CDR1 is SGHTA and CDR2 is FQGNSA. V gave up 3 bases and J gave up 13 bases, with 13 bases separating them. The CDR3 has 12 amino acids. CDR3 sequence (DNA): TGTGCCAGCAGCTTTGAGGCCGTGGGCCAGTTCTTC. Its protein is CASSFEAVGQFF.

This chain connects TRBV6-5 to TRBJ2-7; D unclear. V lost 0 bases and J lost 4, with 10 bases in between. Germline-derived CDR1 and CDR2 are MNHEY and SVGAGI. CDR3 length equals 14 residues. Here the CDR3 reads CASSYSIVGYEQYF. Written as DNA, the CDR3 is TGTGCCAGCAGTTACTCGATCGTCGGATACGAGCAGTACTTC.

This chain uses TRBV7-8 with TRBJ2-3; 10 bases are shared with TRBD2. The germline CDR1 and CDR2 sequences are SGHVS and FQNEAQ. The CDR3 totals 18 residues. J was trimmed by 0 bases and V by 5 bases; bases with no gene match: 11. The chain's CDR3 is CASSVGSGGGLSTDTQYF. For the CDR3, the DNA is TGTGCCAGCAGCGTGGGGAGCGGGGGGGGACTAAGCACAGATACGCAGTATTTT.

The table lists this clonotype with many counts. The rearrangement joins TRBV12-3 or TRBV12-4 to TRBJ2-3; D unresolved. Deletions cut 5 bases from V and 1 base from J, with 13 bases between. This CDR3 has 15 residues. The CDR3 nucleotides are TGTGCCAGCAGTCCATACTTAAAGCGCACAGATACGCAGTATTTT. Amino acid sequence: CASSPYLKRTDTQYF.

This clonotype was seen more than once but under ten times. The chain joins TRBV4-3 to TRBJ1-3; D ambiguous. V was shortened by 0 bases and J by 0 bases, with 15 bases between the two germline ends. In germline, CDR1 is LGHNA, CDR2 YSLEER. The CDR3 totals 18 residues. The CDR3 loop is CASSQDAAGSSSGNTIYF. CDR3 bases: TGCGCCAGCAGCCAAGATGCGGCGGGCTCAAGCTCTGGAAACACCATATATTTT.

The sample holds a few counts of this clonotype. The rearrangement links TRBV11-3 to TRBJ2-2; D gene unclear. The CDR3 totals 14 residues. CDR1 is SGHNT, CDR2 YENEEA, per germline. The V and J ends lost 2 bases and 4 bases respectively, with 8 bases between them. DNA for the CDR3: TGTGCCAGCAGCTTATTTCCCTTCACCGGGGAGCTGTTTTTT. This translates into CASSLFPFTGELFF. The variable domain in full, completed from reference TRBV11-3 and TRBJ2-2, reads EAGVVQSPRYKIIEKKQPVAFWCNPISGHNTLYWYLQNLGQGPELLIRYENEEAVDDSQLPKDRFSAERLKGVDSTLKIQPAELGDSAVYLCASSLFPFTGELFFGEGSRLTVL.

This clonotype came up a few times. The chain has TRBV4-3 and TRBJ1-4; 9 nucleotides agree with TRBD1. Germline CDR1 and CDR2: LGHNA and YSLEER. J was trimmed by 8 bases and V by 3 bases; bases with no gene match: 7. This CDR3 comprises 15 residues. The DNA for the CDR3 is TGCGCCAGCAGCCAGGCCGGGACAGGGAGGGAAAAACTGTTTTTT. Its translation is CASSQAGTGREKLFF.

The gene calls are TRBV6-6 and TRBJ1-2; weak D call: TRBD1 (5 bases). CDR3 length: 14 amino acids. V lost 2 bases to trimming and J lost 3 bases, with 10 bases between them. Germline loops: CDR1 MNHNY, CDR2 SVGAGI (reference sequence). CDR3 DNA sequence: TGTGCCAGCAGTTACGACAGCAACTACTATGGCTACACCTTC. Translating it yields CASSYDSNYYGYTF.

This chain links TRBV20-1 with TRBJ1-5; perhaps TRBD1 as D (6 bases). The germline V gene has CDR1 DFQATT and CDR2 SNEGSKA (reference sequence). Trimming pared 6 bases from V and 4 bases from J, leaving 16 bases between. The length of the CDR3 is 14 residues. The DNA for the CDR3 is TGCAGTGCCGCCGGGACAAGGGTGAATCAGCCCCAGCATTTT. This encodes CSAAGTRVNQPQHF.